This T cell receptor (beta chain) appears in the sequencing data of a study of blood T cells in healthy people across ages. A sample-barcoded 5' primer and a J-beta primer mix were used in a second PCR of about 7 to 12 cycles. Unique molecular identifiers of 12 random nucleotides labeled each cDNA. Sequencing of every sample gave 3 million or more CDR3-containing paired-end reads. TCRdb re-derived calls from the 5' RACE reads in MiXCR, one entry per CDR3 protein. The sample includes hundreds of thousands of distinct CDR3 sequences, 40% to 65% of them seen just once. V lost 9 bases and J 4 bases, leaving 21 bases between the germline ends. The germline CDR1 and CDR2 sequences are MGHDK and SYGVNS. The CDR3 is made up of 16 amino acids. The total RNA that was extracted per sample amounted to at least 5 micrograms.

Input material: blood. The chain couples TRBV25-1 to TRBJ1-4; D is perhaps TRBD1 (5 bases). This clonotype was obtained from a man of 80 years or more in good health. CDR3 sequence: CASSRGSLGNNEKLFF. Written as DNA, the CDR3 is TGTGCCAGTTCAAGGGGCAGTCTTGGAAATAATGAAAAACTGTTTTTT.